What follows are 27 T cell receptor beta chains derived from one specimen sequenced in a study of monozygotic twins with inflammatory bowel disease. TCRdb reprocessed the 5' RACE reads, with one entry per CDR3 protein and no DNA. This repertoire includes 200,000 to 250,000 distinct CDR3 sequences. The material sequenced was blood. These TCRs come from a human donor with ulcerative colitis or Crohn's disease, or a healthy co-twin of an affected twin (not recorded which).

The CDR3 sequence: CASSEQGNTEAFF. This rearrangement joins TRBV6-1 to TRBJ1-1; TCRdb returns TRBD1, unconfirmable since there is no DNA. From germline, CDR1 is MNHNS and CDR2 SASEGT. This CDR3 has 13 residues.

CDR3 region: CASSEWQGNSPLHF. V usage is TRBV2 and J usage is TRBJ1-6; checking the TCRdb D call of TRBD1 is not possible without DNA. Germline values: CDR1 SNHLY, CDR2 FYNNEI. CDR3 size: 14 residues.

The CDR3 protein is CASSPPSRGLYEQYF. This chain joins TRBV18 and TRBJ2-7; TCRdb names TRBD1, which stays unverified in the absence of DNA. CDR3 length: 15 amino acids. CDR1 KGHSH and CDR2 LQKENI come from the germline V gene.

This rearrangement joins TRBV2 to TRBJ1-1; TCRdb designates TRBD1, a call that cannot be tested without DNA. This CDR3 is built from 17 residues. Germline V gene data show CDR1 as SNHLY and CDR2 as FYNNEI. CDR3 sequence: CASSERGSGGGFTEAFF.

The V gene is TRBV18, the J gene TRBJ2-7; no DNA is available, so the TRBD1 call from TCRdb remains unchecked. Per germline, CDR1 KGHSH and CDR2 LQKENI. The CDR3 contains 16 residues. The CDR3 protein is CASSSTDRGGTGEQYF.

This chain's CDR3 is CASSQGGGEGTQYF. The V and J genes are TRBV3-1 and TRBJ2-3; TCRdb returns TRBD1, unconfirmable since there is no DNA. This CDR3 has 14 amino acids. Per germline, CDR1 LGHDT and CDR2 YNNKEL (reference sequence).

The V call is TRBV6-1, the J call TRBJ2-1; TCRdb's assignment of TRBD1 cannot be checked, as there is no DNA. The CDR3 totals 16 residues. Germline assignment: CDR1 MNHNS and CDR2 SASEGT. The CDR3 protein is CASNTGVVSSYNEQFF.

This chain joins TRBV11-3 and TRBJ1-1. The germline CDR1 and CDR2 sequences are SGHNT and YENEEA. The CDR3 runs 14 residues. CDR3: CASSLREMNTEAFF.

The chain combines TRBV20-1 with TRBJ2-2; checking the TCRdb D call of TRBD2 is not possible without DNA. Germline CDR1 reads DFQATT; CDR2 reads SNEGSKA (reference sequence). The length of the CDR3 is 15 residues. The CDR3 reads CSAPPSGGVAGELFF.

The chain has TRBV18 and TRBJ2-5. The CDR3 covers 14 residues. The germline V gene encodes CDR1 KGHSH and CDR2 LQKENI. CDR3 residues: CASSPNWMWRTQYF. The complete variable domain, with remaining parts taken from reference TRBV18 and TRBJ2-5, reads NAGVMQNPRHLVRRRGQEARLRCSPMKGHSHVYWYRQLPEEGLKFMVYLQKENIIDESGMPKERFSAEFPKEGPSILRIQQVVRGDSAAYFCASSPNWMWRTQYFGPGTRLLVL.

J is TRBJ1-5 and V is TRBV7-9. Germline V CDR1 and CDR2: SEHNR, FQNEAQ (reference sequence). The length of the CDR3 is 16 residues. This CDR3 is CASSRGDKILNQPQHF.

The gene calls are TRBV20-1 and TRBJ2-3; the D call of TRBD1 rests on TCRdb alone, since no DNA is present to check it. The germline gives CDR1 DFQATT, CDR2 SNEGSKA (reference sequence). The CDR3 is 16 amino acids. The chain's CDR3 is CSAREASGGHANTQYF.

The V and J genes are TRBV5-1 and TRBJ1-4. Germline CDR1 reads SGHRS; CDR2 reads YFSETQ. This CDR3 is 17 amino acids long. The CDR3 loop reads CASSLEARRSTNEKLFF.

The chain carries TRBV12-3 or TRBV12-4 and TRBJ2-5; TCRdb calls TRBD1, which cannot be checked without DNA. The CDR3 has 12 residues. This CDR3 reads CASGQGRETQYF.

The gene calls are TRBV12-3 or TRBV12-4 and TRBJ1-1. This CDR3 comprises 13 residues. The CDR3 loop reads CASSLWQNTEAFF.

V usage is TRBV9 and J usage is TRBJ2-3; there is no DNA to check the TCRdb D call of TRBD1. The germline V gene encodes CDR1 SGDLS and CDR2 YYNGEE. The CDR3 runs to 16 residues. CDR3 amino acids: CASSGGVRTSTDTQYF. The full variable domain, completed using reference TRBV9 and TRBJ2-3, is DSGVTQTPKHLITATGQRVTLRCSPRSGDLSVYWYQQSLDQGLQFLIQYYNGEERAKGNILERFSAQQFPDLHSELNLSSLELGDSALYFCASSGGVRTSTDTQYFGPGTRLTVL.

The CDR3 spells CASSLLRGASGELFF. This chain joins TRBV5-1 and TRBJ2-2; as DNA is missing, the TRBD2 call by TCRdb cannot be tested. CDR3 length: 15 amino acids. Germline V gene sequence: CDR1 SGHRS, CDR2 YFSETQ.

The gene calls are TRBV5-1 and TRBJ2-1; lacking DNA, the TRBD2 call made by TCRdb goes unchecked. The CDR3 has 16 residues. The germline gives CDR1 SGHRS, CDR2 YFSETQ. The CDR3 sequence is CASSWPERGGYNEQFF.

The chain combines TRBV6-5 with TRBJ1-1. The CDR3 is 13 residues long. The germline CDR1 and CDR2 sequences are MNHEY and SVGAGI. CDR3 in amino acids: CASSSQVNTEAFF.

The chain employs TRBV15 and TRBJ2-7. Germline V gene data show CDR1 as LNHNV and CDR2 as YYDKDF (reference sequence). This CDR3 comprises 12 residues. The CDR3 reads CATSRVSGEQYF.

The chain combines TRBV6-5 with TRBJ1-5. The CDR3 extends over 13 amino acids. Germline V gives CDR1 MNHEY, CDR2 SVGAGI. CDR3 sequence reads: CASSYVVGKPQHF.

The V gene is TRBV5-1, the J gene TRBJ2-7; the TCRdb D gene call, TRBD1, has no DNA to confirm it. From germline, CDR1 is SGHRS and CDR2 YFSETQ. The CDR3 is 13 residues long. The CDR3 spells CASSGGQYYEQYF.

The rearrangement links TRBV18 to TRBJ1-6; TCRdb picks TRBD1, but there is no DNA to check that call. This CDR3 has 14 residues. Germline V gene data show CDR1 as KGHSH and CDR2 as LQKENI. CDR3: CASGTQETYSPLHF.

The chain joins TRBV5-1 to TRBJ2-2. The V gene's germline CDR1 is SGHRS and CDR2 YFSETQ. The CDR3 spans 14 residues. The CDR3 region is CASSPLTETGELFF. Drawing the rest from reference TRBV5-1 and TRBJ2-2, the complete variable domain is KAGVTQTPRYLIKTRGQQVTLSCSPISGHRSVSWYQQTPGQGLQFLFEYFSETQRNKGNFPGRFSGRQFSNSRSEMNVSTLELGDSALYLCASSPLTETGELFFGEGSRLTVL.

V and J are TRBV20-1 and TRBJ1-4. This CDR3 contains 14 residues. Germline V gene data show CDR1 as DFQATT and CDR2 as SNEGSKA (reference sequence). CDR3 amino acids: CSARDRTYGEKLFF.

This sequence joins TRBV10-3 and TRBJ2-7; TCRdb indicates TRBD1, and absent DNA this call remains unverified. Per germline, CDR1 ENHRY and CDR2 SYGVKD. This CDR3 spans 14 amino acids. This CDR3 reads CAIRPGTGGYEQYF.

J is TRBJ2-3 and V is TRBV12-3 or TRBV12-4; TCRdb's assignment of TRBD1 cannot be checked, as there is no DNA. The CDR3 loop spans 14 amino acids. The CDR3 loop reads CASGWGGRTDTQYF.